This passage covers 4 T cell receptor beta chains from one sample sequenced in a study of OX40 agonist ivuxolimab in advanced cancers. Measured with immunoSEQ multiplex PCR; TCRdb has only the in-frame clones, and not every one. The sample lists around 86,000 clones, under 95% occurring once. Material: CD4+ or CD8+ T cells sorted from blood, obtained in a trial of the OX40 agonist ivuxolimab. These TCRs come from an adult with an advanced solid tumor such as melanoma, head and neck, liver or kidney cancer.

V and J are TRBV7-6 and TRBJ1-2, with 8 positions matching TRBD1. The CDR3 is made up of 14 amino acids. Germline CDR1 SGHVS, CDR2 FNYEAQ. V shed 4 bases, J shed 4 bases, and the junction held 5 bases outside the gene matches. The CDR3 is CASSYSGGGYGYTF. The CDR3 DNA sequence: TGTGCCAGCAGCTACTCAGGGGGCGGCTATGGCTACACCTTC. The full variable domain, rest sourced from reference TRBV7-6 and TRBJ1-2, is GAGVSQSPRYKVTKRGQDVALRCDPISGHVSLYWYRQALGQGPEFLTYFNYEAQQDKSGLPNDRFSAERPEGSISTLTIQRTEQRDSAMYRCASSYSGGGYGYTFGSGTRLTVV.

The chain has TRBV29-1 and TRBJ1-2; 9 bases align to TRBD1. Looked up from germline, CDR1 is SQVTM and CDR2 is ANQGSEA. CDR3 length: 15 residues. J gave up 2 bases and V 5 bases, and 9 bases lay outside the gene matches. The CDR3 DNA is TGCAGCGTTAAATTGGAAGGACAGGGGAACTATGGCTACACCTTC. Protein sequence: CSVKLEGQGNYGYTF.

This rearrangement joins TRBV4-3 to TRBJ2-2; no firm D call. The germline V gene encodes CDR1 LGHNA and CDR2 YSLEER. The CDR3 covers 19 residues. With 0 bases removed from V and 2 bases from J, the gap between germline ends came to 19 bases. The DNA for the CDR3 is TGCGCCAGCAGCCAAGATCCCAACACAAAAGGAGTTAACACCGGGGAGCTGTTTTTT. It translates to CASSQDPNTKGVNTGELFF.

This sequence joins TRBV5-4 and TRBJ2-7, with D perhaps TRBD2 (7 bases). V lost 1 base to trimming and J lost 6 bases, with 17 bases between them. The CDR3 contains 15 residues. Germline-derived CDR1 and CDR2 are SGHNT and YYREEE (reference sequence). DNA for the CDR3: TGTGCCAGCAGCTTGAGGGAACGGGGGGCTTTCGAGCAGTACTTC. This translates into CASSLRERGAFEQYF.